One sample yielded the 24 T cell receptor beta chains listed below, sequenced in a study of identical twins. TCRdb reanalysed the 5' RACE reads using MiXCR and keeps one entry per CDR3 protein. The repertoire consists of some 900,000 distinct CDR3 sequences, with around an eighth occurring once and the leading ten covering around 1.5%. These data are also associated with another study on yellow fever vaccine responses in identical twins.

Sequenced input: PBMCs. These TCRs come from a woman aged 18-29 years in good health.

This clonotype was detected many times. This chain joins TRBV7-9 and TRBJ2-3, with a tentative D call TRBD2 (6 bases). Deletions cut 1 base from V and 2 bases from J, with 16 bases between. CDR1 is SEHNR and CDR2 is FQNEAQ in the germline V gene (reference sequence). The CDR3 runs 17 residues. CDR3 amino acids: CASSLGLVQAYTDTQYF. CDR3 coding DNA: TGTGCCAGCAGCTTAGGACTAGTCCAGGCTTACACAGATACGCAGTATTTT.

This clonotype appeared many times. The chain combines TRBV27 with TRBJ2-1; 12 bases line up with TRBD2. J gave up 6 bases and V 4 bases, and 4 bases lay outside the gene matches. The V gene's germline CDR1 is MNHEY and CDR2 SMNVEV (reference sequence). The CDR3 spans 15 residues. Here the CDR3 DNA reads TGTGCCAGCAGTTCTAGGACTAGCGGGGTCAATGAGCAGTTCTTC. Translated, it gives CASSSRTSGVNEQFF.

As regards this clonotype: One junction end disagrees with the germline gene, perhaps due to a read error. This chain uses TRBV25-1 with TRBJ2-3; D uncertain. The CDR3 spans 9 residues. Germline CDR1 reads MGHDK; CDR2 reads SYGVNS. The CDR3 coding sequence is TGTGCCAGCAGTGAACCGCCCCTCTTT. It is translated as CASSEPPLF.

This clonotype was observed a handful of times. The CDR3 is CSARDTLAGELFF. The CDR3 DNA follows: TGCAGTGCTAGAGATACCCTAGCGGGGGAGCTGTTTTTT. V and J are TRBV20-1 and TRBJ2-2, with D perhaps TRBD2 (6 bases). The CDR3 runs to 13 residues. Looked up from germline, CDR1 is DFQATT and CDR2 is SNEGSKA (reference sequence). Trimming took 0 bases from V and 8 from J, leaving 10 bases between them.

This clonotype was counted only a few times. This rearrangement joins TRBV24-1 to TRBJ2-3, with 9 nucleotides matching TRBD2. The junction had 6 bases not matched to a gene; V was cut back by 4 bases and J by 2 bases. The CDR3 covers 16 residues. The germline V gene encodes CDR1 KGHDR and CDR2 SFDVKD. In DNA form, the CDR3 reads TGTGCCACCAGTGAACCACTAGCGGGCTCCACAGATACGCAGTATTTT. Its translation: CATSEPLAGSTDTQYF.

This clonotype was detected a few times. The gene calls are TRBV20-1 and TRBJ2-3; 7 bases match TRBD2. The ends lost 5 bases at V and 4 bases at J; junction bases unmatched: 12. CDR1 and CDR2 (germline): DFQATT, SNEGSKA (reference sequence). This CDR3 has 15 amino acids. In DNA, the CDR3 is TGCAGTGCTGCCCGGGACTACGGTAGGGCAGATACGCAGTATTTT. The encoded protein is CSAARDYGRADTQYF.

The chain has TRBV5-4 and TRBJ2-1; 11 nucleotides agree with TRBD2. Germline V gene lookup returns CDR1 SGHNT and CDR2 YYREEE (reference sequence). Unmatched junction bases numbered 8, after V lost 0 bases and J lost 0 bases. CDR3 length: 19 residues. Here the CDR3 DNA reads TGTGCCAGCAGCTTGGGGACTAGCGGGTTATCCAGCTCCTACAATGAGCAGTTCTTC. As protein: CASSLGTSGLSSSYNEQFF. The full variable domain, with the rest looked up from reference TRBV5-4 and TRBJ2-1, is ETGVTQSPTHLIKTRGQQVTLRCSSQSGHNTVSWYQQALGQGPQFIFQYYREEENGRGNFPPRFSGLQFPNYSSELNVNALELDDSALYLCASSLGTSGLSSSYNEQFFGPGTRLTVL.

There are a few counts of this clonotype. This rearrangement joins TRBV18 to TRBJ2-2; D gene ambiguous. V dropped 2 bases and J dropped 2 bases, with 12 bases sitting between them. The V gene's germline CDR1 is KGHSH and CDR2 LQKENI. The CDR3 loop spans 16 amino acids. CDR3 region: CASSPASQANTGELFF. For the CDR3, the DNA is TGTGCCAGCTCACCAGCCAGCCAGGCCAACACCGGGGAGCTGTTTTTT. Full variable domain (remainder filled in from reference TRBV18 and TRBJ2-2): NAGVMQNPRHLVRRRGQEARLRCSPMKGHSHVYWYRQLPEEGLKFMVYLQKENIIDESGMPKERFSAEFPKEGPSILRIQQVVRGDSAAYFCASSPASQANTGELFFGEGSRLTVL.

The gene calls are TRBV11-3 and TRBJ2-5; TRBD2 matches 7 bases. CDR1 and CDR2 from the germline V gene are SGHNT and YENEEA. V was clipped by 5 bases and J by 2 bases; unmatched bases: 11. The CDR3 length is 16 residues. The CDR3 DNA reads TGTGCCAGCAGCCCCCCCGGGCGGGAGCGACAAGAGACCCAGTACTTC. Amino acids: CASSPPGRERQETQYF.

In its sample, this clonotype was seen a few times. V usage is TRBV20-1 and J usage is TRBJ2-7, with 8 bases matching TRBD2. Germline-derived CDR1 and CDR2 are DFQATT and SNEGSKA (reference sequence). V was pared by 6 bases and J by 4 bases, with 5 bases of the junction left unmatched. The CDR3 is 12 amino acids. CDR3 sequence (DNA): TGCAGTGCCCTGCGGGGGGCTTACGAGCAGTACGTC. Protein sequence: CSALRGAYEQYV.

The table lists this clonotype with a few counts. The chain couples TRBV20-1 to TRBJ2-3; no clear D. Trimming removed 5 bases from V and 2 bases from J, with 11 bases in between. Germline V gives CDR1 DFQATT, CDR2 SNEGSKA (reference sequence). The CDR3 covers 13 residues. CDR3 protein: CSAPKRNTDTQYF. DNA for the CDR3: TGCAGTGCTCCCAAGCGTAACACAGATACGCAGTATTTT.

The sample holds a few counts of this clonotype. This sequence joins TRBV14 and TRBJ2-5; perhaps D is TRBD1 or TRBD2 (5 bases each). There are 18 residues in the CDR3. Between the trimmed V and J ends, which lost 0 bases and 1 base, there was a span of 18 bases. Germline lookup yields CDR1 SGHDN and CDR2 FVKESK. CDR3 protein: CASSQEGPLPRAQETQYF. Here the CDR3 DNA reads TGTGCCAGCAGCCAAGAGGGACCTTTACCTCGAGCCCAAGAGACCCAGTACTTC.

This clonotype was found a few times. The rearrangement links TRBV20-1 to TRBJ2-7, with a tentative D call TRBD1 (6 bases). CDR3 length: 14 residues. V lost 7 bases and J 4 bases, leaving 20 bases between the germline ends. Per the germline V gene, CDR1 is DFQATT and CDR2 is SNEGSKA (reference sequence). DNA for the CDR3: TGCAGTGTTCTAACCCCGGGACACCTGTACGAGCAGTACTTC. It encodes CSVLTPGHLYEQYF.

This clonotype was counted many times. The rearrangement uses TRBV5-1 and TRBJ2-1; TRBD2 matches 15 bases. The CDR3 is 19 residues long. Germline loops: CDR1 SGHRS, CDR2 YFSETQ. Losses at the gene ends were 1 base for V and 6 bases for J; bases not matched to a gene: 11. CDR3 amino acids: CASSLYGSGLAGGSNEQFF. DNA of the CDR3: TGCGCCAGCAGCTTGTATGGTTCGGGACTAGCGGGAGGATCCAATGAGCAGTTCTTC.

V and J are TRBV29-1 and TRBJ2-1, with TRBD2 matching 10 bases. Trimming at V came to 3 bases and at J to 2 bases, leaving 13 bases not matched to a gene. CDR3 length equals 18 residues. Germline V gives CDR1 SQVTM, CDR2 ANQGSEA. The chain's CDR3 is CSVDGLEREGRPYNEQFF. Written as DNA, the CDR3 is TGCAGCGTTGACGGTCTGGAGCGGGAGGGCCGGCCCTACAATGAGCAGTTCTTC.

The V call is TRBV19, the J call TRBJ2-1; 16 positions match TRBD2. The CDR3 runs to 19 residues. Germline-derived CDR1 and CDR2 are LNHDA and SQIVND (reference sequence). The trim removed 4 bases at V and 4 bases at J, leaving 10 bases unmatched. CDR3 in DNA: TGTGCCAGTAGTAAAACCTCCGGGACTAGCGGGGGGGGGTACAATGAGCAGTTCTTC. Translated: CASSKTSGTSGGGYNEQFF.

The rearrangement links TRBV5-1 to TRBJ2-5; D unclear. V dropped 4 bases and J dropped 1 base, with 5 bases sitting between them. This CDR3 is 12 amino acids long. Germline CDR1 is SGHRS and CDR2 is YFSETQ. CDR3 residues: CASSALQETQYF. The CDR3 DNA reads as TGCGCCAGCAGCGCCCTCCAAGAGACCCAGTACTTC.

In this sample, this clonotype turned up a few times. The CDR3 DNA reads TGTGCCAGCAGCCAAGGAGGACTAGCGGGAGTCGTTGAGCAGTTCTTC. Translating it yields CASSQGGLAGVVEQFF. The rearrangement joins TRBV3-1 to TRBJ2-1, with 13 bases aligning to TRBD2. The trim removed 1 base at V and 9 bases at J, leaving 6 bases unmatched. The CDR3 contains 16 residues. The V gene's germline CDR1 is LGHDT and CDR2 YNNKEL (reference sequence).

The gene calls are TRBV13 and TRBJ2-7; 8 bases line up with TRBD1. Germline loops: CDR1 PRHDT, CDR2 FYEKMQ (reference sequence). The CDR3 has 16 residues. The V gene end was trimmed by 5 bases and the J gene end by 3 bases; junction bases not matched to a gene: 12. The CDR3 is CASSLRQGSARYEQYV. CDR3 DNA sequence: TGTGCCAGCAGCCTAAGACAGGGGTCGGCCCGCTACGAGCAGTACGTC.

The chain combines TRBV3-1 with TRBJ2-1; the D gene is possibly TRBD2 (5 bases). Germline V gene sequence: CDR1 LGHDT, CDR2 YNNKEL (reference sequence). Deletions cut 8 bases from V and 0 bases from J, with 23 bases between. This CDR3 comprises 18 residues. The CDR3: CASCPGEGLESSYNEQFF. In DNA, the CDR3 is TGTGCCAGCTGTCCCGGAGAAGGACTCGAGAGCTCCTACAATGAGCAGTTCTTC.

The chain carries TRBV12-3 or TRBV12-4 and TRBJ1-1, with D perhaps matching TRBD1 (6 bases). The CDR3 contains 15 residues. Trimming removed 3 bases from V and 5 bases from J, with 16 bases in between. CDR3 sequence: CASSFAGGARTEAFF. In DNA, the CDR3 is TGTGCCAGCAGTTTTGCGGGGGGCGCACGGACTGAAGCTTTCTTT.

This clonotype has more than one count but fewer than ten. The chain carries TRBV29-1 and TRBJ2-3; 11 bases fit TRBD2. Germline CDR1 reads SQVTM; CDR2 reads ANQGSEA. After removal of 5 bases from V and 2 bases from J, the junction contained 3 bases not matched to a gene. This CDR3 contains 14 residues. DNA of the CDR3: TGCAGCGTTCCGACTAGCGGGAACACAGATACGCAGTATTTT. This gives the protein CSVPTSGNTDTQYF.

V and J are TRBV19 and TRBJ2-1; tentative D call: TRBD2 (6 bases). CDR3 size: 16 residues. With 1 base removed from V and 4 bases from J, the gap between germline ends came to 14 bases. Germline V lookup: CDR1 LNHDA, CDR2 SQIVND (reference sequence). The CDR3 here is CASSIARDWSYNEQFF. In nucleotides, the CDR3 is TGTGCCAGTAGTATAGCCCGGGACTGGAGTTACAATGAGCAGTTCTTC.

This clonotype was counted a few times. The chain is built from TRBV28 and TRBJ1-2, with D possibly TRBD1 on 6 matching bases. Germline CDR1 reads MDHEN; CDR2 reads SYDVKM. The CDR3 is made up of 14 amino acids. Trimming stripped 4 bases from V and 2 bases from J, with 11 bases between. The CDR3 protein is CASSSPQGNYGYTF. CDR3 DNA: TGTGCCAGCAGTTCCCCGCAGGGGAACTATGGCTACACCTTC.